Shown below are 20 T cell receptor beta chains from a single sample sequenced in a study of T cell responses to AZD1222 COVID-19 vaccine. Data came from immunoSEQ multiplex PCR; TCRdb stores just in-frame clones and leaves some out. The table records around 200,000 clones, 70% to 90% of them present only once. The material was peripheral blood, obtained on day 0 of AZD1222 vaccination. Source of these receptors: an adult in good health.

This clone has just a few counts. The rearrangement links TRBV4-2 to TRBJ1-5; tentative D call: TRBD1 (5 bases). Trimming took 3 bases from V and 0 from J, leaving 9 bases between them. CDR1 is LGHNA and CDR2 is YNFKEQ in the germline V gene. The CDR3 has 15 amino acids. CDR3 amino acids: CASSQIRDSNQPQHF. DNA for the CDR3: TGTGCCAGCAGCCAGATCAGGGATAGCAATCAGCCCCAGCATTTT.

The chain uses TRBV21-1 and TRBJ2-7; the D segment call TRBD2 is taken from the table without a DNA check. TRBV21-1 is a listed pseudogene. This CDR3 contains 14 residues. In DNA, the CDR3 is TGTGCCAGCAGCAATAGCGGGGGAAACTACGAGCAGTACTTC. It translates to CASSNSGGNYEQYF.

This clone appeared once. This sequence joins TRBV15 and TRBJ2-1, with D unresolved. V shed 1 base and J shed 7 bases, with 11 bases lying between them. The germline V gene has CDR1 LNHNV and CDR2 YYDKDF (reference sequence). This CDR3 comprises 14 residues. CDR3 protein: CATSRGPELNEQFF. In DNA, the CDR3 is TGTGCCACCAGCAGAGGCCCAGAATTGAATGAGCAGTTCTTC.

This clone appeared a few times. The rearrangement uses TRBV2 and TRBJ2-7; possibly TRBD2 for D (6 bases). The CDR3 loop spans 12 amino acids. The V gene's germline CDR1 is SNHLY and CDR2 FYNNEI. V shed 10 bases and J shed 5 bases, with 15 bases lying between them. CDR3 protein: CATTGVAHEQYF. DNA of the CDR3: TGTGCCACTACGGGGGTGGCCCACGAGCAGTACTTC.

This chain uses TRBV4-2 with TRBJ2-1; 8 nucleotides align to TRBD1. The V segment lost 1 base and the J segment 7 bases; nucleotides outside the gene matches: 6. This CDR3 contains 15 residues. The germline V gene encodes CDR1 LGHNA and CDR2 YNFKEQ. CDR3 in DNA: TGTGCCAGCAGCCAAGCAGGGGGCGCTTATAATGAGCAGTTCTTC. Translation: CASSQAGGAYNEQFF.

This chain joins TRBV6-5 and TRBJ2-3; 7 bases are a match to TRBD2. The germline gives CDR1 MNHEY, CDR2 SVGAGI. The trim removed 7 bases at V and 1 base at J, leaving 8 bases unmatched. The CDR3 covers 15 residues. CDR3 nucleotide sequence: TGTGCCAGCAATTCTCCTCGGGAGGGCACAGATACGCAGTATTTT. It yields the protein CASNSPREGTDTQYF.

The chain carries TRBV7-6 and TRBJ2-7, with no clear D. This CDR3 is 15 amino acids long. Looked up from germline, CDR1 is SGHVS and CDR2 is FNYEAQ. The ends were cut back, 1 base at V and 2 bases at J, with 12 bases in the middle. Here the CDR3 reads CASSLEASGTYEQYF. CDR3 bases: TGTGCCAGCAGCTTAGAGGCTAGTGGAACCTACGAGCAGTACTTC.

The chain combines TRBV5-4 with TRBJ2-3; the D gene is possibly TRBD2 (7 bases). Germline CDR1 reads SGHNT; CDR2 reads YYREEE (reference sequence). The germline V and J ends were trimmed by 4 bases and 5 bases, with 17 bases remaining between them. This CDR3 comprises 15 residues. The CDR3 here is CASSRTGGSGDTQYF. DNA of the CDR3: TGTGCCAGCAGCCGGACGGGGGGCTCTGGAGATACGCAGTATTTT.

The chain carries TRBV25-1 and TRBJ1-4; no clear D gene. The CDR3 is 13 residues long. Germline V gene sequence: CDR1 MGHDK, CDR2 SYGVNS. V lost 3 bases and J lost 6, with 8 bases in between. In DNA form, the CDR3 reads TGTGCCAGCAGTGATAGGGCCCATGAAAAACTGTTTTTT. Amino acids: CASSDRAHEKLFF.

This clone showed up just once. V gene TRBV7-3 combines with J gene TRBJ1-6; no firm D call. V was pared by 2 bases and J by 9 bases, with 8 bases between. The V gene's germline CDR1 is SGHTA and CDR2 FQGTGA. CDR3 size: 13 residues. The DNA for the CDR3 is TGTGCCAGCAGCTTAGGTCTTGGTTCACCCCTCCACTTT. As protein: CASSLGLGSPLHF.

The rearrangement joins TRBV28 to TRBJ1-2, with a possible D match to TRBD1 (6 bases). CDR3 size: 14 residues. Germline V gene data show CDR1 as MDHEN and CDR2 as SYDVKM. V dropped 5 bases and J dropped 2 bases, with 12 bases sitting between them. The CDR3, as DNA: TGTGCCAGCAGTCCGGGGGCAGCGAACTATGGCTACACCTTC. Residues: CASSPGAANYGYTF.

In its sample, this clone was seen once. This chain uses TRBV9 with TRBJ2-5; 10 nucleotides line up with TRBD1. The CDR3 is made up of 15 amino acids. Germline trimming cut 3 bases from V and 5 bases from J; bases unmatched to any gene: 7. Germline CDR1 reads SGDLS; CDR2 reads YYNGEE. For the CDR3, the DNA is TGTGCCAGCAGCGGTGTGGGACAGGGGTGGGAGACCCAGTACTTC. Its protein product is CASSGVGQGWETQYF.

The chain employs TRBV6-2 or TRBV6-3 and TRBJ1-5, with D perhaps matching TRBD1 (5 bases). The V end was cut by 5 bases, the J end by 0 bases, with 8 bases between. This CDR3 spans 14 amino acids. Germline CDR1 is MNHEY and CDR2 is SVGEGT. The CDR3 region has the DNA TGTGCCAGCAGTCTACAGGTTAGCAATCAGCCCCAGCATTTT. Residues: CASSLQVSNQPQHF.

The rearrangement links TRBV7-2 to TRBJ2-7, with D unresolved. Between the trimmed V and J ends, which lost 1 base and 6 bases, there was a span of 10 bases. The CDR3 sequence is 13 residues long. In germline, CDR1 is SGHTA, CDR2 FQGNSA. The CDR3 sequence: CASSLDPAREQYF. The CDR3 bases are TGTGCCAGCAGCTTAGATCCAGCCCGCGAGCAGTACTTC.

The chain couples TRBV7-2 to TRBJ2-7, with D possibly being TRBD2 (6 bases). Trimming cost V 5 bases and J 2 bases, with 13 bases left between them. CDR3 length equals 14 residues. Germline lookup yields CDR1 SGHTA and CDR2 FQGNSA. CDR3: CASSRGGTAYEQYF. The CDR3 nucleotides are TGTGCCAGCAGCCGTGGGGGGACCGCCTACGAGCAGTACTTC.

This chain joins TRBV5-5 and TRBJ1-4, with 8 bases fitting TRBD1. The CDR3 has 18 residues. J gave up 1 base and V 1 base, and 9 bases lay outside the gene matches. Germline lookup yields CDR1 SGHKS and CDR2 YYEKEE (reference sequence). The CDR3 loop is CASSLSDRAFGTNEKLFF. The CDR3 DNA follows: TGTGCCAGCAGCTTGTCGGACAGGGCCTTCGGAACTAATGAAAAACTGTTTTTT.

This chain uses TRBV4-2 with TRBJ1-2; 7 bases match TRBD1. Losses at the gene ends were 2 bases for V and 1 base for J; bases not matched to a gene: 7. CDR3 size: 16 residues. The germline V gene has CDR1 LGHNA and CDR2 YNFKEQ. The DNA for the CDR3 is TGTGCCAGCAGCCAAAGTCAGGACAGGATTAACTATGGCTACACCTTC. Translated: CASSQSQDRINYGYTF.

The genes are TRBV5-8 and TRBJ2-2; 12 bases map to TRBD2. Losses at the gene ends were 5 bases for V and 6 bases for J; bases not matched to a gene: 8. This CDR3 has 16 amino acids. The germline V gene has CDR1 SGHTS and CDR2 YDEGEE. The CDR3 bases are TGTGCCAGCAGTTACGGGACTAGCGGGCTCGCCGGGGAGCTGTTTTTT. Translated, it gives CASSYGTSGLAGELFF.

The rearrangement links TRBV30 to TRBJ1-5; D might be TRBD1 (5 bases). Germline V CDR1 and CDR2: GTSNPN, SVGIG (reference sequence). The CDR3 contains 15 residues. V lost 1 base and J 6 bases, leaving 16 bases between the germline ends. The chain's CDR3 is CAWSEGLGPGQPQHF. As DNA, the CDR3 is TGTGCCTGGAGTGAGGGACTTGGGCCAGGTCAGCCCCAGCATTTT.

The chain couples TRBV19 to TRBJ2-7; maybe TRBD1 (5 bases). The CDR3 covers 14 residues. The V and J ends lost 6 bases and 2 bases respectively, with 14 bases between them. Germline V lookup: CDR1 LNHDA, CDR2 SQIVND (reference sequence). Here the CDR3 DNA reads TGTGCCAGTAGCCCCCCCAAGGGGACCTACGAGCAGTACTTC. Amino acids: CASSPPKGTYEQYF.